A single sample is the source of the 22 T cell receptor beta chains below, sequenced in a study of radiotherapy plus CTLA-4 blockade in lung cancer. The assay was immunoSEQ multiplex PCR, and TCRdb's table has in-frame clones only and misses some. In the table there are tens of thousands of clones, about four fifths of which are singletons. Sequencing used peripheral blood, obtained from a patient treated with radiotherapy plus ipilimumab. The receptors stem from a human donor with non-small cell lung cancer who had stable disease on radiotherapy plus ipilimumab.

The chain has TRBV28 and TRBJ1-1; tentative D call: TRBD1 (5 bases). Trimming stripped 4 bases from V and 1 base from J, with 13 bases between. Looked up from germline, CDR1 is MDHEN and CDR2 is SYDVKM. The CDR3 runs to 15 residues. CDR3 residues: CASSSPQGANTEAFF. In DNA, the CDR3 is TGTGCCAGCAGTTCCCCCCAAGGGGCGAACACTGAAGCTTTCTTT.

The gene calls are TRBV2 and TRBJ2-3, with 14 bases identical to TRBD2. Germline assignment: CDR1 SNHLY and CDR2 FYNNEI. The V and J ends lost 7 bases and 2 bases, in that order; junction bases with no gene match: 8. The CDR3 consists of 17 residues. The CDR3 reads CASKGTSGSGATDTQYF. The CDR3 DNA sequence: TGTGCCAGCAAAGGGACTAGCGGGAGTGGGGCCACAGATACGCAGTATTTT.

This rearrangement joins TRBV20-1 to TRBJ2-1; D gene ambiguous. Germline V gives CDR1 DFQATT, CDR2 SNEGSKA (reference sequence). The CDR3 length is 11 residues. Trimming left V 0 bases short and J 5 bases short, with 2 bases between. In DNA form, the CDR3 reads TGCAGTGCTAGAGAAGACAATGAGCAGTTCTTC. Amino acid sequence: CSAREDNEQFF.

The gene calls are TRBV28 and TRBJ1-1; 7 positions match TRBD1. The V and J ends lost 5 bases and 7 bases, in that order; junction bases with no gene match: 16. The CDR3 runs to 16 residues. Germline values: CDR1 MDHEN, CDR2 SYDVKM. The CDR3 loop reads CASSPPLVGTALEAFF. The DNA of the CDR3 is TGTGCCAGCAGTCCCCCGCTCGTCGGGACAGCTCTTGAAGCTTTCTTT.

This chain connects TRBV4-1 to TRBJ1-3, with D tentatively TRBD1 (5 bases). CDR3 length: 17 amino acids. V dropped 1 base and J dropped 0 bases, with 13 bases sitting between them. Germline V CDR1 and CDR2: MGHRA, YSYEKL. The CDR3 reads CASSQGPQGASGNTIYF. In nucleotides, the CDR3 is TGCGCCAGCAGCCAAGGACCTCAGGGTGCCTCTGGAAACACCATATATTTT.

The V and J genes are TRBV6-1 and TRBJ2-2; 9 bases agree with TRBD2. CDR3 length equals 15 residues. Germline assignment: CDR1 MNHNS and CDR2 SASEGT. V dropped 3 bases and J dropped 1; count of bases not matched to a gene: 0. CDR3 loop: CASSERGGNTGELFF. As DNA, the CDR3 is TGTGCCAGCAGTGAGCGGGGGGGGAACACCGGGGAGCTGTTTTTT.

The J gene is TRBJ2-3, the V gene TRBV15, with a tentative D call TRBD1 (6 bases). The V gene's germline CDR1 is LNHNV and CDR2 YYDKDF (reference sequence). CDR3 length equals 14 residues. Trimming removed 0 bases from V and 9 bases from J, with 13 bases in between. The CDR3 loop is CATSRDLGADTQYF. Here the CDR3 DNA reads TGTGCCACCAGCAGAGATTTGGGGGCTGACACGCAGTATTTT.

The chain is built from TRBV7-2 and TRBJ2-2, with TRBD1 as a possible D gene (5 bases). Germline-derived CDR1 and CDR2 are SGHTA and FQGNSA. The CDR3 loop spans 15 amino acids. With 1 base removed from V and 8 bases from J, the gap between germline ends came to 14 bases. The CDR3, as DNA: TGTGCCAGCAGCTTAGATGGGGCGATTTTGGGGGAGCTGTTTTTT. Protein: CASSLDGAILGELFF.

The chain carries TRBV11-3 and TRBJ2-2; 15 positions agree with TRBD2. Germline CDR1 SGHNT, CDR2 YENEEA. The CDR3 consists of 17 residues. J was trimmed by 4 bases and V by 4 bases; bases with no gene match: 4. For the CDR3, the DNA is TGTGCCAGCAGCTCCGGACTAGCGGGAGGGGTCACCGGGGAGCTGTTTTTT. It codes for CASSSGLAGGVTGELFF.

The genes are TRBV28 and TRBJ1-5; a weak D match, TRBD1 (5 bases). Per the germline V gene, CDR1 is MDHEN and CDR2 is SYDVKM. Trimming removed 6 bases at V and 4 bases at J, with 10 bases between. There are 13 residues in the CDR3. The DNA of the CDR3 is TGTGCCAGCAGGGACGGGGGGAATCAGCCCCAGCATTTT. It yields the protein CASRDGGNQPQHF. Full variable domain (missing parts from reference TRBV28 and TRBJ1-5): DVKVTQSSRYLVKRTGEKVFLECVQDMDHENMFWYRQDPGLGLRLIYFSYDVKMKEKGDIPEGYSVSREKKERFSLILESASTNQTSMYLCASRDGGNQPQHFGDGTRLSIL.

The chain has TRBV5-1 and TRBJ1-4, with D perhaps TRBD1 (5 bases). There are 15 residues in the CDR3. Trimming stripped 4 bases from V and 3 bases from J, with 13 bases between. Germline loops: CDR1 SGHRS, CDR2 YFSETQ. Here the CDR3 DNA reads TGCGCCAGCAGCACCTCAGGGAGGTCTAATGAAAAACTGTTTTTT. Protein product: CASSTSGRSNEKLFF.

The CDR3 nucleotides read TGTGCCAGCAGTGCCCTGGGCGAGGCTAATGAAAAACTGTTTTTT. As protein: CASSALGEANEKLFF. The chain recombines TRBV25-1 with TRBJ1-4, with D unclear. The germline gives CDR1 MGHDK, CDR2 SYGVNS. The CDR3 loop spans 15 amino acids. V gave up 4 bases and J gave up 3 bases, with 12 bases separating them.

This clone was counted a few times. This chain links TRBV7-9 with TRBJ1-5, with D possibly matching TRBD1 (6 bases). Germline CDR1 and CDR2: SEHNR and FQNEAQ (reference sequence). The CDR3 is made up of 16 amino acids. The V and J ends lost 4 bases and 0 bases respectively, with 13 bases between them. CDR3 sequence (DNA): TGTGCCAGCAGCTCACCGAGGACAGATAGCAATCAGCCCCAGCATTTT. Translation gives CASSSPRTDSNQPQHF.

The rearrangement joins TRBV7-2 to TRBJ2-1; 8 nucleotides line up with TRBD1. J was trimmed by 6 bases and V by 2 bases; bases with no gene match: 6. Germline V gives CDR1 SGHTA, CDR2 FQGNSA. The CDR3 covers 15 residues. CDR3 bases: TGTGCCAGCAGCTTACTGACAGGGGTGGGCAATGAGCAGTTCTTC. The encoded protein is CASSLLTGVGNEQFF.

V gene TRBV6-1 combines with J gene TRBJ2-1; D possibly corresponds to TRBD1 (5 bases). Trimming left V 0 bases short and J 5 bases short, with 17 bases between. The CDR3 has 17 residues. CDR1 is MNHNS, CDR2 SASEGT, per germline. This CDR3 is CASSEALTVGAHNEQFF. CDR3 nucleotides: TGTGCCAGCAGTGAAGCGCTGACAGTGGGTGCCCACAATGAGCAGTTCTTC.

The CDR3 reads CAWSVLAAAEQFF. The DNA for the CDR3 is TGTGCCTGGAGTGTATTAGCGGCGGCTGAGCAGTTCTTC. The chain is built from TRBV30 and TRBJ2-1; D is possibly TRBD2 (6 bases). From germline, CDR1 is GTSNPN and CDR2 SVGIG (reference sequence). This CDR3 is built from 13 residues. V lost 0 bases to trimming and J lost 9 bases, with 12 bases between them.

The V call is TRBV7-3, the J call TRBJ2-5; 7 bases align to TRBD2. This CDR3 has 16 residues. The J segment lost 1 base and the V segment lost 2 bases, leaving 7 bases of the junction unmatched. The germline gives CDR1 SGHTA, CDR2 FQGTGA. CDR3 protein: CASSLGLAATQETQYF. CDR3 nucleotide sequence: TGTGCCAGCAGCTTAGGGCTAGCGGCCACCCAAGAGACCCAGTACTTC.

This clone was recorded once. The chain is built from TRBV28 and TRBJ1-2, with TRBD1 identical over 9 bases. Per germline, CDR1 MDHEN and CDR2 SYDVKM. Losses at the gene ends were 4 bases for V and 3 bases for J; bases not matched to a gene: 6. CDR3 size: 15 residues. CDR3: CASSSTRTGDYGYTF. CDR3 sequence (DNA): TGTGCCAGCAGTTCCACTCGGACAGGGGACTATGGCTACACCTTC.

This clone has a single count. The chain recombines TRBV7-2 with TRBJ2-1, with 7 bases aligning to TRBD1. This CDR3 region has 12 residues. V lost 5 bases to trimming and J lost 9 bases; unmatched junction nucleotides: 4. CDR1 is SGHTA, CDR2 FQGNSA, per germline. CDR3 DNA: TGTGCCAGCAGCGAGACAGGGAGTGAGCAGTTCTTC. Translated: CASSETGSEQFF.

V usage is TRBV27 and J usage is TRBJ1-6, with D unresolved. V lost 5 bases and J 11 bases, leaving 16 bases between the germline ends. CDR1 MNHEY and CDR2 SMNVEV come from the germline V gene (reference sequence). The CDR3 is 14 residues long. This chain's CDR3 is CASSSGELWTPLHF. The CDR3 nucleotides are TGTGCCAGCAGTAGCGGGGAGCTTTGGACACCCCTCCACTTT.

This clone was seen only once. The chain combines TRBV25-1 with TRBJ2-1; D is uncertain. The CDR3 spans 12 residues. Per germline, CDR1 MGHDK and CDR2 SYGVNS. V was trimmed by 3 bases and J by 4 bases, leaving 4 bases between them. The CDR3 region has the DNA TGTGCCAGCAGTGATTTGTACAATGAGCAGTTCTTC. Its protein product is CASSDLYNEQFF. The full variable domain, completed using reference TRBV25-1 and TRBJ2-1, is EADIYQTPRYLVIGTGKKITLECSQTMGHDKMYWYQQDPGMELHLIHYSYGVNSTEKGDLSSESTVSRIRTEHFPLTLESARPSHTSQYLCASSDLYNEQFFGPGTRLTVL.

This sequence joins TRBV18 and TRBJ1-3, with D unresolved. The germline V gene encodes CDR1 KGHSH and CDR2 LQKENI. The CDR3 spans 15 residues. V shed 0 bases and J shed 0 bases, with 6 bases lying between them. In nucleotides, the CDR3 is TGTGCCAGCTCACCACCTTCTTCCTCTGGAAACACCATATATTTT. As protein: CASSPPSSSGNTIYF.